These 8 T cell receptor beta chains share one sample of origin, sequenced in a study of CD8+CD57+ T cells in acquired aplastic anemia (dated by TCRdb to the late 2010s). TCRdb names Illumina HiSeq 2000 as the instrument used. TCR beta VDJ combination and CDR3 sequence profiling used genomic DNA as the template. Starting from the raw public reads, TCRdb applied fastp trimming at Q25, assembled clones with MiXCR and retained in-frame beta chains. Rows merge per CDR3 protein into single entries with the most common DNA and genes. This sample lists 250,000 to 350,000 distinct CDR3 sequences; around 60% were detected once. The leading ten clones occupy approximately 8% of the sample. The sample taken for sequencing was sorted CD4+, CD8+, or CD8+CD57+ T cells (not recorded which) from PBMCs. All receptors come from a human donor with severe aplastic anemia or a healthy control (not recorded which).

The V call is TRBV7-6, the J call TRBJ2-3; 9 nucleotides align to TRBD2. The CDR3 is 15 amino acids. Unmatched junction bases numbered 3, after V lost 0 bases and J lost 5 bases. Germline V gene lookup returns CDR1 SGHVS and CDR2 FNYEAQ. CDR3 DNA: TGTGCCAGCAGCTTAGCAGCGGGGGGCCAAGATACGCAGTATTTT. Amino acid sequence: CASSLAAGGQDTQYF.

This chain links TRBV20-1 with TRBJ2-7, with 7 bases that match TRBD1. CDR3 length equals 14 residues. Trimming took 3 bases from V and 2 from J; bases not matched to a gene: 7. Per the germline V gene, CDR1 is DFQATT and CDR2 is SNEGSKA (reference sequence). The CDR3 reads CSARDRDRTYEQYF. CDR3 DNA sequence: TGCAGTGCTAGGGACCGGGACAGAACCTACGAGCAGTACTTC.

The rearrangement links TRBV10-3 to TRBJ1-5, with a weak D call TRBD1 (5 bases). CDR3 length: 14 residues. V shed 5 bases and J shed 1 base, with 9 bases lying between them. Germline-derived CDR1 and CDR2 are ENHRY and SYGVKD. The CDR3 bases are TGTGCCATCAGTCAGGGAGAGAGCAATCAGCCCCAGCATTTT. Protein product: CAISQGESNQPQHF.

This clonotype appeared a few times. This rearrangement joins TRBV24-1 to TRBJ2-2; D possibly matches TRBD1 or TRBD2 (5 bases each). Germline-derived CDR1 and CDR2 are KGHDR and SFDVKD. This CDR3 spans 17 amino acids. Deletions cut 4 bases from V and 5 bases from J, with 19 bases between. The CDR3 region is CATSDAPGTGKTGELFF. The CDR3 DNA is TGTGCCACCAGTGACGCCCCAGGGACGGGTAAAACCGGGGAGCTGTTTTTT.

The CDR3 nucleotides are TGTGCCAGCAGTGAAGGGCAGGGGATAAGCTATGGCTACACCTTC. It codes for CASSEGQGISYGYTF. This rearrangement joins TRBV6-1 to TRBJ1-2, with a tentative D call TRBD1 (6 bases). Trimming cost V 1 base and J 4 bases, with 13 bases left between them. Per the germline V gene, CDR1 is MNHNS and CDR2 is SASEGT. CDR3 length equals 15 residues.

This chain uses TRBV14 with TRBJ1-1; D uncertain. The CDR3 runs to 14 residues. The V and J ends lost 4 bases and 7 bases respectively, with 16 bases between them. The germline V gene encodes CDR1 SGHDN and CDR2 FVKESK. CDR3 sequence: CASSPQILAGEAFF. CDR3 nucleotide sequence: TGTGCCAGCAGCCCCCAGATTTTGGCTGGTGAAGCTTTCTTT.

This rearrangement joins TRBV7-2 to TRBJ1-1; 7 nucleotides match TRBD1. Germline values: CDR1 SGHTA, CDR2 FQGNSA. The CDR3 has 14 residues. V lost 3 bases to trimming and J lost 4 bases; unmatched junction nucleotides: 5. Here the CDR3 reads CASSFGPGGTEAFF. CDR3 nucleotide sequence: TGTGCCAGCAGCTTCGGCCCAGGGGGCACTGAAGCTTTCTTT.

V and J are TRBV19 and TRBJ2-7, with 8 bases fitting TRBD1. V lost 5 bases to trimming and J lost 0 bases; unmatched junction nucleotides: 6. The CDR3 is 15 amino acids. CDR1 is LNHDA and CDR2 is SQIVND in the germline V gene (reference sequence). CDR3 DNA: TGTGCCAGTAGTCCTAGACAGGGGAGCTCCTACGAGCAGTACTTC. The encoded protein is CASSPRQGSSYEQYF. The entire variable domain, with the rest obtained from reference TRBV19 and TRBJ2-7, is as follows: DGGITQSPKYLFRKEGQNVTLSCEQNLNHDAMYWYRQDPGQGLRLIYYSQIVNDFQKGDIAEGYSVSREKKESFPLTVTSAQKNPTAFYLCASSPRQGSSYEQYFGPGTRLTVT.